A selection of T cell receptor beta chains follows, all from one sample in a study of T cells in Graves' hyperthyroidism and ophthalmopathy. TCRdb re-derived calls from the multiplex PCR reads in MiXCR, one entry per CDR3 protein. The sample includes about 640,000 distinct CDR3 sequences, about 20% of them seen just once. The specimen sequenced was blood. The receptors here all came from a man aged 25-45 years with Graves' ophthalmopathy. Both conserved end residues are part of each CDR3. Fields, in order: D gene, clone size, V gene, J gene, CDR3 protein, CDR3 DNA. A D gene is named only where the DNA matches it firmly. Only some rows state a clone size, as once, few, many or a class for expanded clones.

.	.	TRBV20-1	TRBJ2-7	CSARDLDSYEQYF	TGCAGTGCTAGAGACCTAGATTCCTACGAGCAGTACTTC
TRBD1	.	TRBV19	TRBJ1-5	CASSAGGPNQPQHF	TGTGCCAGTAGTGCAGGGGGCCCCAATCAGCCCCAGCATTTT
TRBD1	few	TRBV6-1	TRBJ2-7	CASSSGTGRPYEQYF	TGTGCCAGCAGCTCCGGGACAGGACGACCCTACGAGCAGTACTTC
.	many	TRBV11-2	TRBJ2-3	CASSYTAGTDTQYF	TGTGCCAGCAGCTACACAGCGGGCACAGATACGCAGTATTTT
.	few	TRBV4-2	TRBJ2-5	CASSQDQAVWETQYF	TGTGCCAGCAGCCAAGATCAAGCGGTGTGGGAGACCCAGTACTTC
.	.	TRBV6-2/TRBV6-3	TRBJ2-2	CASSRGTSAGELFF	TGTGCCAGCAGTAGGGGTACGTCGGCTGGGGAGCTGTTTTTT
.	.	TRBV5-1	TRBJ1-3	CASSPRALSSGNTIYF	TGCGCCAGCAGCCCCCGGGCGTTGAGCTCTGGAAACACCATATATTTT
.	.	TRBV6-5	TRBJ1-2	CASSYSGGQSYGYTF	TGTGCCAGCAGTTACTCGGGGGGGCAGAGCTATGGCTACACCTTC
TRBD1	.	TRBV29-1	TRBJ2-1	CSVPGQDLYNEQFF	TGCAGCGTACCGGGACAGGACCTCTACAATGAGCAGTTCTTC
.	few	TRBV27	TRBJ2-7	CASSSLLMGTDYEQYF	TGTGCCAGCAGTTCCCTCCTCATGGGGACTGACTACGAGCAGTACTTC
TRBD2	many	TRBV20-1	TRBJ2-7	CSARDLASGTHQYEQYF	TGCAGTGCTAGAGATCTGGCTAGCGGGACCCACCAATACGAGCAGTACTTC
.	many	TRBV2	TRBJ1-2	CASRGTASDYGYTF	TGTGCCAGCAGGGGGACGGCCAGCGATTATGGCTACACCTTC
TRBD1	few	TRBV29-1	TRBJ1-2	CSVADRAYGYTF	TGCAGCGTGGCTGACAGGGCCTATGGCTACACCTTC
TRBD2	few	TRBV18	TRBJ2-2	CASSPNLLAMAGELFF	TGTGCCAGCTCACCAAACTTACTAGCGATGGCCGGGGAGCTGTTTTTT
.	.	TRBV9	TRBJ2-1	CASSVGAISYNEQFF	TGTGCCAGCAGCGTAGGGGCAATCTCCTACAATGAGCAGTTCTTC